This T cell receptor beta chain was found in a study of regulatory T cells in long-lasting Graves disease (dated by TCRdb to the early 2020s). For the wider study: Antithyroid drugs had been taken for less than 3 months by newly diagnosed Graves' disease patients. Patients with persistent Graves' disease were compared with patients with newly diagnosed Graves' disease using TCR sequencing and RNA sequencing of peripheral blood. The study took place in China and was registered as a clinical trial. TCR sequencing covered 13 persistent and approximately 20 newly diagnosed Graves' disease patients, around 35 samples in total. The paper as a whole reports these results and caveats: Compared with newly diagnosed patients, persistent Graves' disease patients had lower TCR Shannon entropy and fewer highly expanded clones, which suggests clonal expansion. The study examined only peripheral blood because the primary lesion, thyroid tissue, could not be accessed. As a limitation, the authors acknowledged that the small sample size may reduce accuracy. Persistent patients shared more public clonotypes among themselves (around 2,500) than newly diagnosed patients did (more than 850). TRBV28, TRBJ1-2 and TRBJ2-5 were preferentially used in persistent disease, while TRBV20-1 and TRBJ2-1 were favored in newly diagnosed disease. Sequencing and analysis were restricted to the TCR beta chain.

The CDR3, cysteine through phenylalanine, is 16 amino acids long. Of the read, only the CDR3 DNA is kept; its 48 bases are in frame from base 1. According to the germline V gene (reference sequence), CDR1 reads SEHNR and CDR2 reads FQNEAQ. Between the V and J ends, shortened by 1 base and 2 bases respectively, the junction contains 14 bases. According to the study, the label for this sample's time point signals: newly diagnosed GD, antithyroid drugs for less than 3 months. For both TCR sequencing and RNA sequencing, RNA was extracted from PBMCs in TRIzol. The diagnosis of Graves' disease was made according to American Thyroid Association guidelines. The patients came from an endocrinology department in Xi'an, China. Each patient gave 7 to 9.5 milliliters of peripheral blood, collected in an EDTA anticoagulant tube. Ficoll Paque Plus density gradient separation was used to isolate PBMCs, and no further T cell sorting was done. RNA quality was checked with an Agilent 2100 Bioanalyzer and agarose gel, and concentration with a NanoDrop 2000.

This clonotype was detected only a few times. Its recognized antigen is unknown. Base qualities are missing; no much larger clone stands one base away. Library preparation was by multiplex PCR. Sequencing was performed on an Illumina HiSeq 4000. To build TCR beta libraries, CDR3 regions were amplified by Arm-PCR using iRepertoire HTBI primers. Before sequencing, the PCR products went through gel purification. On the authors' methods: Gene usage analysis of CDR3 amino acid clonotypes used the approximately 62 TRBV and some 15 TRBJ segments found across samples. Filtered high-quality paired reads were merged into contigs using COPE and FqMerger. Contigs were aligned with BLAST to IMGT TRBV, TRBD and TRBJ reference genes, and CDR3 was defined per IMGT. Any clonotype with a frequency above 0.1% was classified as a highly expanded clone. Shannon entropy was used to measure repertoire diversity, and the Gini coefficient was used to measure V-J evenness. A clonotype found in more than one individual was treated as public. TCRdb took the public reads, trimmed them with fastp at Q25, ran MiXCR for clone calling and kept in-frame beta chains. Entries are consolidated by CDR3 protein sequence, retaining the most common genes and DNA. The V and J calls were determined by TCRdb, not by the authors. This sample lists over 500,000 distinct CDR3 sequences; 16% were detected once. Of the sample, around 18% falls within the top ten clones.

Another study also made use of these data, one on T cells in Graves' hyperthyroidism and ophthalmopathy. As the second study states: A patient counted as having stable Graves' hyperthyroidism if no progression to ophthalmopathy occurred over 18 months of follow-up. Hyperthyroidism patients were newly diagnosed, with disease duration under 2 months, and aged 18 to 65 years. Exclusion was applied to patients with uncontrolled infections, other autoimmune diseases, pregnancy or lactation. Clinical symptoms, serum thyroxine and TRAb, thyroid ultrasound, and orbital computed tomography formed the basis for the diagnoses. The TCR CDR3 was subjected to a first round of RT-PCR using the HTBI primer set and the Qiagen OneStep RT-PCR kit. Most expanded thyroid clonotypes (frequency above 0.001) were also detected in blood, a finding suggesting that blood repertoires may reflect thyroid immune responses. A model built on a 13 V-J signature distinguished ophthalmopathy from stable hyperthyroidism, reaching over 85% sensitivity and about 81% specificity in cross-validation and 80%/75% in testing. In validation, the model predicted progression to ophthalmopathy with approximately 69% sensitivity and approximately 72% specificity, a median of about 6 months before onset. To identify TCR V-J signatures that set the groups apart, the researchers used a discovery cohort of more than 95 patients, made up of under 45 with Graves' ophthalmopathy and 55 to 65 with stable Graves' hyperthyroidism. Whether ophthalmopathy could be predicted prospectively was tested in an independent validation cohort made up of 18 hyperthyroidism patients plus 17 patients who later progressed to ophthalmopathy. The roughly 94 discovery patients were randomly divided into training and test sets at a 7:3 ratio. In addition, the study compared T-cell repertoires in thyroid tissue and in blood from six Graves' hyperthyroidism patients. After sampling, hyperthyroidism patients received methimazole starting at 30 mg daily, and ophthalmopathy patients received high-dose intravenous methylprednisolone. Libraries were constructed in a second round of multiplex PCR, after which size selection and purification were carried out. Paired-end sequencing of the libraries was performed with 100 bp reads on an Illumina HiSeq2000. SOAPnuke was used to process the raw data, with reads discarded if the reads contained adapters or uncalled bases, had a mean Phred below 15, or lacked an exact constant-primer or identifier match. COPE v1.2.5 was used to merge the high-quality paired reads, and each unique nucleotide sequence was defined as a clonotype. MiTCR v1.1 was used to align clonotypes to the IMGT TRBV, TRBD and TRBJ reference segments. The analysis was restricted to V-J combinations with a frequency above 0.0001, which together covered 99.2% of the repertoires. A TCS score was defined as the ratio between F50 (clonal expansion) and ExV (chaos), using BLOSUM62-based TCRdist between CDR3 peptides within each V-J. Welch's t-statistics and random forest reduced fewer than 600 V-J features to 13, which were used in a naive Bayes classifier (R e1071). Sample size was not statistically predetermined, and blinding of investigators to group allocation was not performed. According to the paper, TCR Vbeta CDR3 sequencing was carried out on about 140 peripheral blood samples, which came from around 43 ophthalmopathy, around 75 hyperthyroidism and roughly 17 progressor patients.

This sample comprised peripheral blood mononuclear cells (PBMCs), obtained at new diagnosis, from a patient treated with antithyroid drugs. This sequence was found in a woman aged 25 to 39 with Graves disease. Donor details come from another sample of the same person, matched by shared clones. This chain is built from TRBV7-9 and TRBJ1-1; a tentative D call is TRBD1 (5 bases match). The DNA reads TGTGCCAGCAGCTTAGACGGCCGAGGGGTTAACACTGAAGCTTTCTTT. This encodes CASSLDGRGVNTEAFF.